A single sample is the source of the 3 T cell receptor beta chains below, sequenced in a study of shared clonotypes between healthy human individuals. TCRdb's copy holds only in-frame clones and misses some; the assay was immunoSEQ multiplex PCR. The profile shows 400,000 to 600,000 clones, roughly 80% of them singletons. Specimen: PBMCs. All receptors derive from a woman aged 40 to 55 in good health. Some clones in this sample may be carry-over from other donors' samples.

This sequence joins TRBV27 and TRBJ2-1; D is tentatively TRBD1 or TRBD2 (7 bases each). The germline gives CDR1 MNHEY, CDR2 SMNVEV (reference sequence). This CDR3 comprises 13 residues. DNA for the CDR3: TGTGCTTGTTGGCAGGGGGGGGGCAATGAGCAGTTCTTC. It codes for CACWQGGGNEQFF.

The chain carries TRBV6-5 and TRBJ2-7; the D gene is possibly TRBD2 (6 bases). This CDR3 is 14 amino acids long. V was pared by 0 bases and J by 2 bases, with 8 bases between. Germline CDR1 is MNHEY and CDR2 is SVGAGI. The CDR3 reads CASSYSEGPYEQYF. Written as DNA, the CDR3 is TGTGCCAGCAGTTACTCGGAGGGGCCCTACGAGCAGTACTTC.

V gene TRBV19 combines with J gene TRBJ2-1; TRBD2 agrees at 11 bases. The CDR3 runs to 14 residues. Germline CDR1 is LNHDA and CDR2 is SQIVND (reference sequence). The junction had 2 bases not matched to a gene; V was cut back by 2 bases and J by 8 bases. This CDR3 reads CASSITSGSYEQFF. Here the CDR3 DNA reads TGTGCCAGTAGTATAACTAGCGGGAGTTATGAGCAGTTCTTC.